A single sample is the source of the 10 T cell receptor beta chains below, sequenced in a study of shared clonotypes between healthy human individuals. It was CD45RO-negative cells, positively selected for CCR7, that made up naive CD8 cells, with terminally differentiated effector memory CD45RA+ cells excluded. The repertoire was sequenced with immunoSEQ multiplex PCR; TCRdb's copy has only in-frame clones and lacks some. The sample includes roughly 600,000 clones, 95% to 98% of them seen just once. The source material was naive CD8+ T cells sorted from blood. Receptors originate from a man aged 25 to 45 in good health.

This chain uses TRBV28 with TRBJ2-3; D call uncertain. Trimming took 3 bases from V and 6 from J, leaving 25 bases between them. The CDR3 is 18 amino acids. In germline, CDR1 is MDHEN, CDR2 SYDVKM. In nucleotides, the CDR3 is TGTGCCAGCAGTTTGGTCGGTGGCTGGGAAACCGAGCCCGATACGCAGTATTTT. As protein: CASSLVGGWETEPDTQYF.

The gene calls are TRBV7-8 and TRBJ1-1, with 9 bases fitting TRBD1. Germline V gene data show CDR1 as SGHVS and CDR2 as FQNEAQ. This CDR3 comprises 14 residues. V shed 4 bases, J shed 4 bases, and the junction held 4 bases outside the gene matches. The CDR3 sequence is CASSSGTGITEAFF. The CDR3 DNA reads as TGTGCCAGCAGCTCCGGGACAGGGATCACTGAAGCTTTCTTT.

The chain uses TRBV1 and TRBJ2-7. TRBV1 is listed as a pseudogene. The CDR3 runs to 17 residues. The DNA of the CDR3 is TGCACCAGCAGCCAAGGAGAACCGGGACCGCCCAACTACGAGCAGTACTTC. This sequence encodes CTSSQGEPGPPNYEQYF.

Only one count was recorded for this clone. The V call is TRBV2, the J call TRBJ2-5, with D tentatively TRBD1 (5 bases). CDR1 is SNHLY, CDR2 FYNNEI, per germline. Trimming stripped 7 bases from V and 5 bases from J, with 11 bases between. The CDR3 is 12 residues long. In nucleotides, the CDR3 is TGTGCCAGCAACAGGTTCTTGGAGACCCAGTACTTC. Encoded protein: CASNRFLETQYF.

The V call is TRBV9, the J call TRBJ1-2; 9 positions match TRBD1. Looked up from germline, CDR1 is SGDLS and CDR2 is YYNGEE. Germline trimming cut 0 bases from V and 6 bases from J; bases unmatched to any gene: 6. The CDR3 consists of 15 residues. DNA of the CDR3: TGTGCCAGCAGCGTAGGTCATCGACAGGGGGATGGCTACACCTTC. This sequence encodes CASSVGHRQGDGYTF.

The CDR3 region has the DNA TGTGCCAGCAGTCCCTCCCCGGGACCACTCTATGGCTACACCTTC. Protein product: CASSPSPGPLYGYTF. The rearrangement links TRBV27 to TRBJ1-2; tentatively, D is TRBD1 (5 bases). Germline CDR1 reads MNHEY; CDR2 reads SMNVEV (reference sequence). Trimming left V 5 bases short and J 4 bases short, with 17 bases between. CDR3 length: 15 residues.

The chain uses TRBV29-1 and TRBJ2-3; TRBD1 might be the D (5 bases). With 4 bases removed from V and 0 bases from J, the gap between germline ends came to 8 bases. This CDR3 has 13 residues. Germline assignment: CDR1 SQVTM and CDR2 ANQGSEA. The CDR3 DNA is TGCAGCGTTGTCGACAGAAGCACAGATACGCAGTATTTT. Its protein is CSVVDRSTDTQYF.

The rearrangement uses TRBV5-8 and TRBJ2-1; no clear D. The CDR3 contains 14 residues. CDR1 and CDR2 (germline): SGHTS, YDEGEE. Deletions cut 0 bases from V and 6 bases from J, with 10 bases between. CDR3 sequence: CASSLVRQINEQFF. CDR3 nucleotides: TGTGCCAGCAGCTTGGTGAGGCAGATCAATGAGCAGTTCTTC.

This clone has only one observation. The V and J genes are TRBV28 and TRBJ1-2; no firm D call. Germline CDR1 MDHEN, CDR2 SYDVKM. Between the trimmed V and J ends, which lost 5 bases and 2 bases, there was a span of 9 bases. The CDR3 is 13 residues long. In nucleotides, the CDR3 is TGTGCCAGCAGTCCAAACCCCAACTATGGCTACACCTTC. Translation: CASSPNPNYGYTF.

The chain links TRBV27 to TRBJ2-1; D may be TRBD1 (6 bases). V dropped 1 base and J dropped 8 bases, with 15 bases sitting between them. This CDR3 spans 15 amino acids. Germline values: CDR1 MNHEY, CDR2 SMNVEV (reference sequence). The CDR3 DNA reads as TGTGCCAGCAGTTTATTTACGGACAGAGTCGATGAGCAGTTCTTC. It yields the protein CASSLFTDRVDEQFF.